Below are 25 T cell receptor beta chains sequenced from a single sample in a study of beta chain features in type 1 diabetes (dated by TCRdb to the late 2010s). Which antigens these TCRs recognize remains unknown. Library prep was done by the immunoSEQ multiplex PCR assay. The entire amount of isolated RNA was reverse transcribed using the High Capacity cDNA Reverse Transcription Kit, so the sequenced TCRB transcripts were expressed ones. The table comes from immuneACCESS by way of TCRdb, which keeps in-frame sequences with V and J called. Part of the clones is missing from these tables; in studies checked, under half for an unresolved V gene and the rest for unknown reasons. The sample table records around 250,000 clones; approximately 15% of these occur just once. The ten top clones hold roughly 0.018% of the sample. The full study reports these points: In all four CD4+ subsets, TCRB CDR3 length was moderately but significantly shorter in type 1 diabetes patients.

The sequenced material came from naive CD4+ T cells from blood. The label giving this sample's cell subset or site can be read as: true naive CD4+ T cells. These receptors came from a young man with type 1 diabetes.

This clone was observed a handful of times. V and J are TRBV15 and TRBJ2-1; the match to TRBD2 covers 10 bases. V trimming: 0 bases; J trimming: 8 bases; junction bases outside the gene matches: 10. CDR1 is LNHNV and CDR2 is YYDKDF in the germline V gene (reference sequence). The CDR3 length is 17 residues. The CDR3, as DNA: TGTGCCACCAGCAGAGAAAAGTCTAGCGGGAGTGTGGATGAGCAGTTCTTC. It specifies CATSREKSSGSVDEQFF.

This rearrangement joins TRBV2 to TRBJ2-7, with D hard to call. The CDR3 length is 11 residues. Trimming removed 5 bases at V and 5 bases at J, with 7 bases between. The germline V gene has CDR1 SNHLY and CDR2 FYNNEI. CDR3 amino acids: CASSQAHEQYF. The CDR3 DNA follows: TGTGCCAGCAGTCAGGCCCACGAGCAGTACTTC.

This clone was observed a handful of times. The chain recombines TRBV5-6 with TRBJ2-1; 10 bases agree with TRBD2. Germline-derived CDR1 and CDR2 are SGHDT and YYEEEE. This CDR3 contains 15 residues. After removal of 3 bases from V and 3 bases from J, the junction contained 3 bases not matched to a gene. The CDR3 reads CASSSLAGFYNEQFF. In nucleotides, the CDR3 is TGTGCCAGCAGCTCACTAGCGGGGTTCTACAATGAGCAGTTCTTC. Combining the CDR3 with reference TRBV5-6 and TRBJ2-1 gives the whole variable domain DAGVTQSPTHLIKTRGQQVTLRCSPKSGHDTVSWYQQALGQGPQFIFQYYEEEERQRGNFPDRFSGHQFPNYSSELNVNALLLGDSALYLCASSSLAGFYNEQFFGPGTRLTVL.

This clone was observed a few times. The rearrangement joins TRBV29-1 to TRBJ1-1, with D tentatively TRBD1 (5 bases). The CDR3 runs to 13 residues. Trimming pared 6 bases from V and 0 bases from J, leaving 11 bases between. Germline assignment: CDR1 SQVTM and CDR2 ANQGSEA. This CDR3 reads CSVATALNTEAFF. The CDR3 DNA reads as TGCAGCGTCGCGACAGCATTGAACACTGAAGCTTTCTTT.

V gene TRBV5-4 combines with J gene TRBJ2-5, with D tentatively TRBD1 (6 bases). The CDR3 contains 17 residues. Germline V lookup: CDR1 SGHNT, CDR2 YYREEE (reference sequence). V lost 4 bases to trimming and J lost 0 bases, with 19 bases between them. This chain's CDR3 is CASSTPETGEYQETQYF. CDR3 DNA: TGTGCCAGCAGCACGCCGGAGACAGGCGAGTACCAAGAGACCCAGTACTTC.

The chain couples TRBV10-3 to TRBJ2-5; D is perhaps TRBD2 (6 bases). CDR3 size: 18 residues. Germline lookup yields CDR1 ENHRY and CDR2 SYGVKD. Trimming cost V 2 bases and J 3 bases, with 22 bases left between them. CDR3 coding DNA: TGTGCCATCAGTGAGCCCACCCGACAGACTAGATTGGAAGAGACCCAGTACTTC. It encodes CAISEPTRQTRLEETQYF.

The chain couples TRBV2 to TRBJ1-5, with TRBD1 as a possible D gene (5 bases). The V and J ends lost 4 bases and 1 base respectively, with 17 bases between them. Germline values: CDR1 SNHLY, CDR2 FYNNEI. CDR3 length: 17 amino acids. The CDR3 sequence: CASSGVGGRRSNQPQHF. The CDR3 DNA reads as TGTGCCAGCAGTGGGGTCGGGGGGAGGAGGAGCAATCAGCCCCAGCATTTT.

The chain has TRBV28 and TRBJ2-1, with 10 bases that match TRBD2. Trimming removed 5 bases from V and 7 bases from J; junction bases left unmatched: 8. The CDR3 covers 15 residues. Germline-derived CDR1 and CDR2 are MDHEN and SYDVKM. In DNA, the CDR3 is TGTGCCAGCAGTCTGCCGGGACTAGCGAATAATGAGCAGTTCTTC. Translation gives CASSLPGLANNEQFF.

This clone was observed a handful of times. The V call is TRBV19, the J call TRBJ2-4; the match to TRBD1 covers 8 bases. CDR3 size: 18 residues. Germline V gives CDR1 LNHDA, CDR2 SQIVND (reference sequence). The ends lost 6 bases at V and 0 bases at J; junction bases unmatched: 13. CDR3 residues: CASSLRSRDRIAKNIQYF. DNA for the CDR3: TGTGCCAGTAGCCTCCGCTCCCGGGACAGGATAGCCAAAAACATTCAGTACTTC.

In this sample, this clone turned up a few times. The gene calls are TRBV7-9 and TRBJ1-2; D may be TRBD1 (5 bases). Trimming pared 4 bases from V and 9 bases from J, leaving 21 bases between. The CDR3 is made up of 15 amino acids. From germline, CDR1 is SEHNR and CDR2 FQNEAQ (reference sequence). Here the CDR3 reads CASSSPLVGHFSYTF. Here the CDR3 DNA reads TGTGCCAGCAGCTCTCCCTTAGTGGGGCATTTCAGCTACACCTTC.

This clone has just a few counts. The rearrangement joins TRBV4-2 to TRBJ1-3, with D tentatively TRBD1 (5 bases). Trimming pared 0 bases from V and 1 base from J, leaving 7 bases between. Germline V gene lookup returns CDR1 LGHNA and CDR2 YNFKEQ. The CDR3 loop spans 15 amino acids. The CDR3 DNA follows: TGTGCCAGCAGCCAAGATTCAGGGTCTGGAAACACCATATATTTT. Protein product: CASSQDSGSGNTIYF.

This clone was picked up a small number of times. This chain joins TRBV7-2 and TRBJ2-7, with TRBD2 as a possible D gene (6 bases). V lost 1 base, J lost 5 bases, and 21 bases lay in between. There are 17 residues in the CDR3. Germline V gene data show CDR1 as SGHTA and CDR2 as FQGNSA. CDR3 in DNA: TGTGCCAGCAGCTTAGTAGGGATCAGAAGCGGGTTAGACGAGCAGTACTTC. Translated: CASSLVGIRSGLDEQYF.

The chain couples TRBV5-4 to TRBJ1-2, with 7 bases lining up with TRBD1. The V gene's germline CDR1 is SGHNT and CDR2 YYREEE (reference sequence). V lost 2 bases to trimming and J lost 9 bases; unmatched junction nucleotides: 10. The CDR3 loop spans 14 amino acids. CDR3 in amino acids: CASSFVKPGQRYTF. Here the CDR3 DNA reads TGTGCCAGCAGCTTCGTGAAACCGGGACAGCGCTACACCTTC.

This sequence joins TRBV27 and TRBJ1-1; 8 nucleotides line up with TRBD1. The CDR3 runs to 12 residues. Germline V lookup: CDR1 MNHEY, CDR2 SMNVEV (reference sequence). V lost 5 bases, J lost 11 bases, and 7 bases stayed unmatched. The CDR3 DNA follows: TGTGCCAGCAGTGAAACAGGGGGTTCGGCTTTCTTT. Translating it yields CASSETGGSAFF.

This clone was found a few times. The chain links TRBV4-1 to TRBJ2-1; 9 bases match TRBD1. The CDR3 is 17 amino acids. Germline assignment: CDR1 MGHRA and CDR2 YSYEKL. V lost 4 bases, J lost 3 bases, and 10 bases stayed unmatched. The CDR3 region is CASSLTPGQGFYNEQFF. The CDR3 DNA sequence: TGCGCCAGCAGCCTCACGCCGGGACAGGGCTTCTACAATGAGCAGTTCTTC.

This clone was observed a few times. The identical CDR3 is also encoded by other nucleotide sequences in the sample. The V gene is TRBV5-1, the J gene TRBJ2-2, with D unclear. The CDR3 loop spans 14 amino acids. The V end lost 3 bases, the J end lost 1 base, and 7 bases lay between the germline ends. Germline values: CDR1 SGHRS, CDR2 YFSETQ. This CDR3 reads CASSSHRNTGELFF. The DNA of the CDR3 is TGCGCCAGCAGCTCCCACAGGAACACCGGGGAGCTGTTTTTT.

Only a few counts were recorded for this clone. The chain joins TRBV18 to TRBJ2-5, with 8 bases fitting TRBD2. With 3 bases clipped from V and 9 bases from J, the junction kept 9 bases outside the gene matches. This CDR3 contains 14 residues. CDR1 and CDR2 (germline): KGHSH, LQKENI. CDR3 DNA sequence: TGTGCCAGCTCACCGACTGGCGGGAGGAGTCCCCAGTACTTC. It yields the protein CASSPTGGRSPQYF.

The V and J genes are TRBV9 and TRBJ2-7, with 8 bases that match TRBD2. The V gene end was trimmed by 4 bases and the J gene end by 4 bases; junction bases not matched to a gene: 7. Germline loops: CDR1 SGDLS, CDR2 YYNGEE. The CDR3 covers 14 residues. The CDR3 is CASSYQRESYEQYF. CDR3 nucleotides: TGTGCCAGCAGCTACCAGCGGGAGAGTTACGAGCAGTACTTC. The variable domain in full, with the rest retrieved from reference TRBV9 and TRBJ2-7, is DSGVTQTPKHLITATGQRVTLRCSPRSGDLSVYWYQQSLDQGLQFLIQYYNGEERAKGNILERFSAQQFPDLHSELNLSSLELGDSALYFCASSYQRESYEQYFGPGTRLTVT.

J is TRBJ1-4 and V is TRBV4-2; 7 bases map to TRBD1. This CDR3 is built from 16 residues. Germline V gene sequence: CDR1 LGHNA, CDR2 YNFKEQ. V trimming: 1 base; J trimming: 4 bases; junction bases outside the gene matches: 6. CDR3 DNA sequence: TGTGCCAGCAGCCAAGGACAGGGTTCTAATAATGAAAAACTGTTTTTT. This sequence encodes CASSQGQGSNNEKLFF.

CDR3: CASSLPTSSGGNEQFF. The CDR3 DNA reads as TGCGCCAGCAGCTTGCCCACTAGTTCTGGAGGTAATGAGCAGTTCTTC. The chain couples TRBV5-1 to TRBJ2-1; possibly TRBD2 for D (5 bases). Germline V gene lookup returns CDR1 SGHRS and CDR2 YFSETQ. V lost 1 base and J 7 bases, leaving 18 bases between the germline ends. The CDR3 is made up of 16 amino acids.

The gene calls are TRBV30 and TRBJ2-7, with D possibly TRBD1 on 7 matching bases. The V gene lost 5 bases and the J gene lost 3 bases, with 17 bases spanning the gap. CDR3 length equals 14 residues. Per germline, CDR1 GTSNPN and CDR2 SVGIG (reference sequence). The CDR3 protein is CAWAGMTGNYEQYF. Here the CDR3 DNA reads TGTGCCTGGGCGGGGATGACAGGGAACTACGAGCAGTACTTC.

This sequence joins TRBV11-2 and TRBJ2-5, with a possible D match to TRBD2 (6 bases). The germline V gene encodes CDR1 SGHAT and CDR2 FQNNGV. The CDR3 length is 11 residues. V was shortened by 2 bases and J by 12 bases, with 10 bases between the two germline ends. CDR3: CASSLSGTEYF. For the CDR3, the DNA is TGTGCCAGCAGCTTATCCGGGACTGAGTACTTC.

This clone was observed a few times. The rearrangement joins TRBV9 to TRBJ2-2; 14 nucleotides line up with TRBD2. This CDR3 region has 18 residues. Trimming cost V 4 bases and J 0 bases; bases outside gene matches: 5. The germline CDR1 and CDR2 sequences are SGDLS and YYNGEE. The CDR3 DNA reads as TGTGCCAGCAGCTCTAGGACTAGCGGGAGGACGAACACCGGGGAGCTGTTTTTT. Translation gives CASSSRTSGRTNTGELFF.

The chain has TRBV2 and TRBJ2-3; TRBD1 is a possible D gene (6 bases). Germline V gene sequence: CDR1 SNHLY, CDR2 FYNNEI. CDR3 length: 14 residues. V was trimmed by 5 bases and J by 1 base, leaving 10 bases between them. The CDR3 nucleotides read TGTGCCAGCAGTTTACAGGGAGGCACAGATACGCAGTATTTT. It encodes CASSLQGGTDTQYF.

This sequence joins TRBV19 and TRBJ2-1, with 9 bases that match TRBD2. With 4 bases clipped from V and 10 bases from J, the junction kept 8 bases outside the gene matches. Germline CDR1 LNHDA, CDR2 SQIVND (reference sequence). This CDR3 region has 14 residues. CDR3 DNA sequence: TGTGCCAGTAGTACCTTAGCGGGGGCCGGGGAGCAGTTCTTC. It specifies CASSTLAGAGEQFF.